Given below is one TCR beta chain in context. The sample comes from a study of monozygotic twins with inflammatory bowel disease. The CDR3 is 15 residues long. Germline V CDR1 and CDR2: SNHLY, FYNNEI. TCRdb re-called the 5' RACE reads; every CDR3 protein appears as one record, without DNA. With 400,000 or so distinct CDR3 sequences in the sample, the ten largest clones hold 2.4%. The chain is built from TRBV2 and TRBJ2-2; TCRdb calls TRBD1, which cannot be checked without DNA. The sample comprised blood. This receptor was obtained from a human donor with ulcerative colitis or Crohn's disease, or a healthy co-twin of an affected twin (not recorded which). CDR3 protein: CASKRGQTDTGELFF.